The clone carrying this T cell receptor beta chain was observed a handful of times. This entry comes from a study of early T cells in non-severe SARS-CoV-2 infection. Across the study: Sequencing used unsorted whole-blood bulk RNA, so chains lack pairing.

Individual cDNA molecules received unique molecular identifiers during library preparation. TCRdb redid the calling of the 5' RACE reads with MiXCR, one entry per CDR3 protein. This table holds roughly 70,000 distinct CDR3 sequences, less than 15% found once. This CDR3 contains 13 residues. The ends were cut back, 3 bases at V and 2 bases at J, with 8 bases in the middle. Looked up from germline, CDR1 is KGHSH and CDR2 is LQKENI. The sample was whole blood. The clonotype originates from an adult who was a healthcare worker with PCR-confirmed SARS-CoV-2 infection or an uninfected control (not recorded which). The chain uses TRBV18 and TRBJ2-7; no reliable D call. The CDR3 sequence is CASSPPGTYEQYF. CDR3 DNA sequence: TGTGCCAGCTCACCCCCGGGCACCTACGAGCAGTACTTC.